These 16 T cell receptor beta chains came from one sample sequenced in a study of molecular identifiers for immune sequencing clone quantification. Using its own MiXCR run on the PCR reads, TCRdb lists one record per CDR3 protein. This table holds roughly 100,000 distinct CDR3 sequences, around 30% found once. The sequencing input was naive CD8+ T cells from blood, with Jurkat cell RNA spiked in. Subset indicated: FACS-sorted CD8+CD4-CCR7+CD45RA+ naive T cells. These TCRs come from a human donor in good health. Some libraries in this study had Jurkat cell RNA spiked in.

This clonotype has only one observation. Since no conserved phenylalanine or tryptophan closes the CDR3, a read error is the likely cause. It is unclear where the CDR3 begins or ends on the DNA, so no DNA is shown, and the CDR3 is as TCRdb lists it. The gene calls are TRBV6-1 and TRBJ1-1; no DNA check was done on the table's D call, TRBD1. From germline, CDR1 is MNHNS and CDR2 SASEGT. The CDR3 spans 12 residues, counting both ends. This CDR3 is CASSIRGTEAYY.

Turning to this clonotype: Without the conserved terminal phenylalanine or tryptophan, this CDR3 likely stems from a read error. The chain employs TRBV20-1 and TRBJ2-7, with D perhaps matching TRBD1 (6 bases). The CDR3 spans 14 residues. The germline CDR1 and CDR2 sequences are DFQATT and SNEGSKA (reference sequence). V lost 2 bases, J lost 0 bases, and 11 bases lay in between. Here the CDR3 reads CSARPGASSYEQYL. CDR3 nucleotides: TGCAGTGCTAGACCAGGGGCCTCCTCCTACGAGCAGTACCTC.

The chain is built from TRBV5-1 and TRBJ2-3; 11 nucleotides match TRBD2. There are 20 residues in the CDR3. The germline gives CDR1 SGHRS, CDR2 YFSETQ. The ends lost 4 bases at V and 2 bases at J; junction bases unmatched: 18. Here the CDR3 reads CASSPRRPTGTSGYTDTQYF. DNA of the CDR3: TGCGCCAGCAGCCCGCGACGACCCACCGGGACTAGCGGATACACAGATACGCAGTATTTT.

This clonotype occurred a few times. This rearrangement joins TRBV7-9 to TRBJ2-4, with D uncertain. Trimming took 6 bases from V and 9 from J, leaving 12 bases between them. This CDR3 has 12 residues. Germline V lookup: CDR1 SEHNR, CDR2 FQNEAQ (reference sequence). CDR3 sequence reads: CASSDLKGIQYF. CDR3 nucleotides: TGTGCCAGCAGTGACCTCAAGGGCATTCAGTACTTC.

This clonotype came up a few times. The rearrangement uses TRBV5-8 and TRBJ2-3; maybe TRBD2 (6 bases). Trimming took 6 bases from V and 0 from J, leaving 11 bases between them. Germline V gene sequence: CDR1 SGHTS, CDR2 YDEGEE. This CDR3 comprises 14 residues. The CDR3 sequence is CASTLAASTDTQYF. The CDR3 region has the DNA TGTGCCAGCACCTTAGCGGCTAGCACAGATACGCAGTATTTT.

With respect to this clonotype: This may arise from a read error, as a much more abundant clone is one base away. Because it lacks the conserved phenylalanine or tryptophan at the end, this CDR3 is likely a read error. The rearrangement uses TRBV7-9 and TRBJ2-3; TRBD1 matches 7 bases. The CDR3 is made up of 13 amino acids. The V gene end was trimmed by 11 bases and the J gene end by 4 bases; junction bases not matched to a gene: 9. Germline CDR1 is SEHNR and CDR2 is FQNEAQ (reference sequence). DNA of the CDR3: TGTGCCGGATATTTACAGGGGTCAGATACGCAGTATATT. Its translation is CAGYLQGSDTQYI.

This clonotype occurred a few times. The chain links TRBV6-2 or TRBV6-3 to TRBJ1-5; D gene unclear. V was clipped by 8 bases and J by 0 bases, with 5 bases between them. This CDR3 contains 12 residues. CDR1 and CDR2 (germline): MNHEY, SVGEGT. Here the CDR3 reads CASGNSNQPQHF. CDR3 DNA: TGTGCCAGCGGAAATAGCAATCAGCCCCAGCATTTT.

The rearrangement links TRBV29-1 to TRBJ1-1, with D perhaps matching TRBD1 (5 bases). Trimming shortened V by 4 bases and J by 5 bases, and 14 bases separated the two germline ends. The germline V gene has CDR1 SQVTM and CDR2 ANQGSEA. CDR3 length: 13 residues. CDR3 in DNA: TGCAGCGTTGGTGGGCAGGGTTCGACTGAAGCTTTCTTT. It translates to CSVGGQGSTEAFF.

The table lists this clonotype with many counts. J is TRBJ1-1 and V is TRBV4-3; D gene uncertain. Per the germline V gene, CDR1 is LGHNA and CDR2 is YSLEER. This CDR3 comprises 12 residues. V lost 1 base and J lost 5, with 5 bases in between. In DNA, the CDR3 is TGCGCCAGCAGCCAAGGGCGTACTGAAGCTTTCTTT. Its protein is CASSQGRTEAFF.

A note on this clonotype: This may come from a read error, since a much larger clone is one base off. This chain uses TRBV7-6 with TRBJ1-5, with 7 bases identical to TRBD1. There are 14 residues in the CDR3. CDR1 is SGHVS, CDR2 FNYEAQ, per germline. The V segment lost 5 bases and the J segment 7 bases; nucleotides outside the gene matches: 8. The CDR3 DNA reads TGTGCCAGCAGCCCCTCCCCAGGGGGACAGCCCCAGCATTTT. It encodes CASSPSPGGQPQHF.

This clonotype turned up a few times. The V gene is TRBV20-1, the J gene TRBJ2-7; D remains ambiguous. Germline assignment: CDR1 DFQATT and CDR2 SNEGSKA (reference sequence). Deletions cut 3 bases from V and 2 bases from J, with 11 bases between. There are 13 residues in the CDR3. In DNA, the CDR3 is TGCAGTGCTAGCGGGCAGGATCCCTACGAGCAGTACTTC. Amino acid sequence: CSASGQDPYEQYF.

The gene calls are TRBV4-2 and TRBJ1-4, with D possibly being TRBD1 (5 bases). The germline V gene encodes CDR1 LGHNA and CDR2 YNFKEQ. CDR3 length: 15 residues. V was cut by 0 bases and J by 7 bases, with 12 bases left in between. CDR3 amino acids: CASSQDASGLEKLFF. In nucleotides, the CDR3 is TGTGCCAGCAGCCAAGACGCCTCAGGGCTTGAAAAACTGTTTTTT.

CDR3 sequence reads: CASSPAAYEQYF. The CDR3 coding sequence is TGTGCCAGCAGCCCGGCAGCCTACGAGCAGTACTTC. The V call is TRBV13, the J call TRBJ2-7; D unresolved. This CDR3 comprises 12 residues. Germline CDR1 PRHDT, CDR2 FYEKMQ (reference sequence). Between the trimmed V and J ends, which lost 5 bases and 2 bases, there was a span of 7 bases.

This clonotype was seen only a few times. The chain uses TRBV6-1 and TRBJ2-7, with D possibly matching TRBD2 (5 bases). This CDR3 has 12 residues. Germline CDR1 reads MNHNS; CDR2 reads SASEGT. The ends were cut back, 4 bases at V and 3 bases at J, with 7 bases in the middle. The chain's CDR3 is CASSGRDYEQYF. DNA for the CDR3: TGTGCCAGCAGTGGCCGGGACTACGAGCAGTACTTC.

The table lists this clonotype with many counts. J is TRBJ2-2 and V is TRBV7-6; D is uncertain. V lost 3 bases, J lost 1 base, and 6 bases lay in between. This CDR3 has 14 amino acids. Germline V gives CDR1 SGHVS, CDR2 FNYEAQ. The CDR3 nucleotides read TGTGCCAGCAGCTTGTCCGGGAACACCGGGGAGCTGTTTTTT. Protein sequence: CASSLSGNTGELFF.

This clonotype was picked up many times. This chain joins TRBV12-3 or TRBV12-4 and TRBJ2-5; D unclear. Trimming stripped 6 bases from V and 2 bases from J, with 19 bases between. This CDR3 is built from 16 residues. For the CDR3, the DNA is TGTGCCAGCAGCCAAACACTCCGACACGTACAAGAGACCCAGTACTTC. Protein sequence: CASSQTLRHVQETQYF.